Each of the 8 T cell receptor beta chains below was sequenced from the same sample in a study of blood T cell repertoires in COVID-19. The assay was immunoSEQ multiplex PCR, and TCRdb's table has in-frame clones only and misses some. This sample has more than 85,000 clones; about 85% occur once, and the top ten carry about 3.8%. The sequenced material came from peripheral blood. These receptors were taken from a middle-aged man with acute or convalescent COVID-19.

The gene calls are TRBV7-6 and TRBJ2-7; 8 bases are shared with TRBD1. The CDR3 runs 15 residues. J gave up 6 bases and V 1 base, and 8 bases lay outside the gene matches. The germline V gene encodes CDR1 SGHVS and CDR2 FNYEAQ. CDR3 sequence: CASSLVAGGWGEQYF. The DNA of the CDR3 is TGTGCCAGCAGCTTAGTGGCAGGGGGCTGGGGCGAGCAGTACTTC.

V and J are TRBV7-3 and TRBJ1-1; the match to TRBD1 covers 7 bases. Trimming removed 2 bases from V and 3 bases from J; junction bases left unmatched: 6. The CDR3 is made up of 15 amino acids. CDR1 SGHTA and CDR2 FQGTGA come from the germline V gene. CDR3 DNA sequence: TGTGCCAGCAGCTTAGTAGGAGGGGGCTACACTGAAGCTTTCTTT. Its protein is CASSLVGGGYTEAFF.

V gene TRBV24-1 combines with J gene TRBJ2-1; D is perhaps TRBD2 (7 bases). Germline CDR1 KGHDR, CDR2 SFDVKD. V dropped 8 bases and J dropped 8 bases, with 21 bases sitting between them. The CDR3 totals 15 residues. The CDR3 DNA sequence: TGTGCCACCACCCCCGGGGGGCCTGGGAAGGATGAGCAGTTCTTC. It yields the protein CATTPGGPGKDEQFF.

This chain uses TRBV7-9 with TRBJ2-1, with 8 bases that match TRBD2. Germline CDR1 reads SEHNR; CDR2 reads FQNEAQ (reference sequence). The CDR3 is 18 amino acids. V lost 1 base, J lost 4 bases, and 12 bases stayed unmatched. The DNA of the CDR3 is TGTGCCAGCAGCTTAGAGTCCGGGAGGGGAAGAGTATACAATGAGCAGTTCTTC. Its protein product is CASSLESGRGRVYNEQFF.

The chain is built from TRBV19 and TRBJ1-5; 9 nucleotides match TRBD1. With V trimmed by 6 bases and J by 0 bases, 12 bases remained unmatched. The CDR3 covers 18 residues. Germline V lookup: CDR1 LNHDA, CDR2 SQIVND (reference sequence). DNA of the CDR3: TGTGCCAGTAGGCCTAAGGGACAGGGCGGCGTTAGCAATCAGCCCCAGCATTTT. This gives the protein CASRPKGQGGVSNQPQHF.

The V and J genes are TRBV24-1 and TRBJ2-2; the D is unclear. This CDR3 is 16 amino acids long. Germline V CDR1 and CDR2: KGHDR, SFDVKD. V lost 5 bases and J 5 bases, leaving 17 bases between the germline ends. In DNA form, the CDR3 reads TGTGCCACCAGTGGCCCGGGTCTCCCGCGAACCGGGGAGCTGTTTTTT. Translating it yields CATSGPGLPRTGELFF.

The chain joins TRBV28 to TRBJ2-2, with D unclear. Per germline, CDR1 MDHEN and CDR2 SYDVKM. The V end was cut by 2 bases, the J end by 1 base, with 5 bases between. The CDR3 extends over 14 amino acids. As DNA, the CDR3 is TGTGCCAGCAGTTTAGGGCGGAACACCGGGGAGCTGTTTTTT. Amino acid sequence: CASSLGRNTGELFF.

The chain carries TRBV10-3 and TRBJ1-4; 8 bases match TRBD1. V was clipped by 6 bases and J by 5 bases; unmatched bases: 2. The CDR3 covers 13 residues. CDR1 is ENHRY, CDR2 SYGVKD, per germline. CDR3 in DNA: TGTGCCATCAGCCGGACAGGGAATGAAAAACTGTTTTTT. This codes for CAISRTGNEKLFF.